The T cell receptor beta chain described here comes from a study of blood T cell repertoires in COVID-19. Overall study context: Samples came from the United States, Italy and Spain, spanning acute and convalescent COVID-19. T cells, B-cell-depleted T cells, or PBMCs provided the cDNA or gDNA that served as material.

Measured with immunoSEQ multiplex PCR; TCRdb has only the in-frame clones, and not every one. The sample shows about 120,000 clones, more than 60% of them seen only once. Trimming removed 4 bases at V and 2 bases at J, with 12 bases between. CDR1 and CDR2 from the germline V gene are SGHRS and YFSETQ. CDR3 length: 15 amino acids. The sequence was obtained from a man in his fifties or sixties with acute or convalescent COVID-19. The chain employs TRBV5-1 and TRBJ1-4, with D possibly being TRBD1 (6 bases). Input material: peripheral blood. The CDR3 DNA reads TGCGCCAGCAGCATAGCAGGGGCGACTAATGAAAAACTGTTTTTT. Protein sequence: CASSIAGATNEKLFF.